This T cell receptor beta chain appears in the sequencing data of a study of cytomegalovirus exposure and HLA in healthy donors. At sampling all donors were nominally healthy, likely with unrecorded immune exposures. Findings and limits, study-wide: For most TCR beta V segments, an earlier analysis put the productive rate at about 87% or about 30% of the time. Presence/absence comparisons presumed near-even sequencing depth among donors. Follow-up analysis found HLA locus-dependent TCR association rates, highest for DRB1 and lowest for HLA-C.

PCR primers comprised 60 Vbeta and 13 Jbeta primers. This table comes from immunoSEQ multiplex PCR, and its TCRdb copy is limited to in-frame clones, with some not included. The data hold fewer than 250,000 clones, with around 81% observed a single time. The CDR3 length is 16 residues. V gave up 0 bases and J gave up 6 bases; unmatched junction bases: 7. Germline CDR1 and CDR2: LNHNV and YYDKDF (reference sequence). Details on this clone: The antigen is not known.

This chain uses TRBV15 with TRBJ2-2, with 7 bases lining up with TRBD1. This sequence originates from a woman aged 45-60 years in good health and CMV-seropositive. The sample consisted of PBMCs. CDR3 residues: CATSRDQDRVAGELFF. CDR3 coding DNA: TGTGCCACCAGCAGAGATCAAGACAGGGTAGCCGGGGAGCTGTTTTTT.